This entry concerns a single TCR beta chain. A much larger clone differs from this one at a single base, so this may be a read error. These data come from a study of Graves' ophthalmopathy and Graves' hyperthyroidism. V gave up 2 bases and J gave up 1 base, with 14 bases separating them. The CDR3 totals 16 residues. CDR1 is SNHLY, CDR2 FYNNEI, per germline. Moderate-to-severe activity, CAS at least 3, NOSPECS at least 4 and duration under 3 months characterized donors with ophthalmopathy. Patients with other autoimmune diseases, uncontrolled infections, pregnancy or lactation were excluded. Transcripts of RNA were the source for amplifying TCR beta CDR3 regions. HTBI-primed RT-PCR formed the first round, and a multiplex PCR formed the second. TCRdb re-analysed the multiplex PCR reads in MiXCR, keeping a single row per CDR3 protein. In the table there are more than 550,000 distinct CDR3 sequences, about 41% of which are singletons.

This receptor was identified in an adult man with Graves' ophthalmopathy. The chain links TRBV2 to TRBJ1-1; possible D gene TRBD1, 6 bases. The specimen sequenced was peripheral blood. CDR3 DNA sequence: TGTGCCAGCAGTGAAAAACTCATCAGGGGGAACACTGAAGCTTTCTTT. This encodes CASSEKLIRGNTEAFF.